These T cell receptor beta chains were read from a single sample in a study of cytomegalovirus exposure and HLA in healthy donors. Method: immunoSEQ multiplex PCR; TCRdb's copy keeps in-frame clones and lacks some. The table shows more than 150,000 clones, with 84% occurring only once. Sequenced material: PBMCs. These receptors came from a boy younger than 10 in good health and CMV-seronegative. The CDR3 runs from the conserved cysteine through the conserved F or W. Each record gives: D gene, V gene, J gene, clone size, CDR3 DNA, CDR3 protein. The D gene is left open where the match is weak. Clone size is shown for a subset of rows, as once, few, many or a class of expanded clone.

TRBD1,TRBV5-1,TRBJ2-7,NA,TGCGCCAGCAGTCAGATAACAGGGGGCGCAAGCGAGCAGTACTTC,CASSQITGGASEQYF
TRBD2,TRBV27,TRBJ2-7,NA,TGTGCCAGATTGACTAGCGGGAGTTACGAGCAGTACTTC,CARLTSGSYEQYF
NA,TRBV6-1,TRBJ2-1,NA,TGTGCCAGCACAGTGGGGAGCTCCTACAATGAGCAGTTCTTC,CASTVGSSYNEQFF
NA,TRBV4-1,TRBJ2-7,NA,TGCGCCAGCAGCCAAGCTCAGGCGTTCTCCTACGAGCAGTACTTC,CASSQAQAFSYEQYF
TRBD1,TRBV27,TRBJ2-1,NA,TGTGCCAGCACCCGGGACAGGTCCAATGAGCAGTTCTTC,CASTRDRSNEQFF
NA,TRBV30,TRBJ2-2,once,TGTGCCTGGAGTCCGGGGAACACCGGGGAGCTGTTTTTT,CAWSPGNTGELFF
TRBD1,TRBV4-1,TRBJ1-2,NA,TGCGCCAGCAGCAGAGACAGGGATAACTATGGCTACACCTTC,CASSRDRDNYGYTF
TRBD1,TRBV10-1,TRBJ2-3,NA,TGCGCCAGCTCCAGGACAGGGCCCAGCGATACGCAGTATTTT,CASSRTGPSDTQYF
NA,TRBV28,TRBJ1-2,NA,TGTGCCAGCAGGCACCACCCCGGACTTTTAAGGGACTATGGCTACACCTTC,CASRHHPGLLRDYGYTF
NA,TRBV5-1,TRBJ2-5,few,TGCGCCAGCAGCTTGAACAGGGATGAGACCCAGTACTTC,CASSLNRDETQYF
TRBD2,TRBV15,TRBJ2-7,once,TGTGCCACCAGCAGAGATCCCTCTAGCGGGAGGGCCTACGAGCAGTACTTC,CATSRDPSSGRAYEQYF
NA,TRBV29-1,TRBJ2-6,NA,TGCAGCGTTGTGGCAGAATTCCCATTCTCTGGGGCCAACGTCCTGACTTTC,CSVVAEFPFSGANVLTF
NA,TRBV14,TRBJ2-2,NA,TGTGCCAGCGGCCAATCGAGGACCGGGGAGCTGTTTTTT,CASGQSRTGELFF
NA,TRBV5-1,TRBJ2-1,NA,TGCGCCAGCAGCTTGCCTAACAATGAGCAGTTCTTC,CASSLPNNEQFF
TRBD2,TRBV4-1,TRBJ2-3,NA,TGCGCCAGCAGCCAAGATATTAGCGGGAGAGCAGATACGCAGTATTTT,CASSQDISGRADTQYF
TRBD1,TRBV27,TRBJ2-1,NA,TGTGCCAGCAGTGACGGGACAGGGTTGTACAATGAGCAGTTCTTC,CASSDGTGLYNEQFF
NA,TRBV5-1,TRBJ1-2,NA,TGCGCCAGCAGCTCAGAGGATGGCTACACCTTC,CASSSEDGYTF
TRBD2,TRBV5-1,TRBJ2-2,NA,TGCGCCAGCAGCTCAGGACTAGCGGGCACCGGGGAGCTGTTTTTT,CASSSGLAGTGELFF
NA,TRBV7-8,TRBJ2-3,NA,TGTGCCAGCAGCTTATCTCCTTACGACTACCTCAGCACAGATACGCAGTATTTT,CASSLSPYDYLSTDTQYF
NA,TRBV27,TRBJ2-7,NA,TGTGCCAGCAGTTTGGCAGGCGCTACCTACGAGCAGTACTTC,CASSLAGATYEQYF
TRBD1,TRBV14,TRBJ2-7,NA,TGTGCCAGCAGCCAGACAGGGGGCTCCTACGAGCAGTACTTC,CASSQTGGSYEQYF
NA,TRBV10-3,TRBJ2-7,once,TGTGCCATCAAGAGCAGGGTCGGTGTCGAGCAGTACTTC,CAIKSRVGVEQYF
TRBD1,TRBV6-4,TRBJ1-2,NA,TGTGCCAGCAGCCCGGACAGGGGGCACTATGGCTACACCTTC,CASSPDRGHYGYTF
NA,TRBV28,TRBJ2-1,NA,TGTGCCAGCAGCCCCGGTTGGGACACTTACAATGAGCAGTTCTTC,CASSPGWDTYNEQFF
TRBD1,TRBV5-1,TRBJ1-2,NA,TGCGCCAGCAGCGGGTCATCCGGGACAGGGACTAACTATGGCTACACCTTC,CASSGSSGTGTNYGYTF
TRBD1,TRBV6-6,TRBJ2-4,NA,TGTGCCAGCAGTTACCCGGACAGGCCAGAAAACATTCAGTACTTC,CASSYPDRPENIQYF
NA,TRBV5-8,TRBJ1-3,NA,TGTGCCAGCAGCTTGACAGGGACTAACTCTGGAAACACCATATATTTT,CASSLTGTNSGNTIYF
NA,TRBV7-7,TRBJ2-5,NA,TGTGCCAGCAGCCCGACAGAAGAGACCCAGTACTTC,CASSPTEETQYF
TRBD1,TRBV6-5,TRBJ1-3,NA,TGTGCCAGCAGTATAACCAGGGGGCCTGGAAACACCATATATTTT,CASSITRGPGNTIYF
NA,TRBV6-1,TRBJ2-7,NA,TGTGCCAGCAGGGGGGGTGTGGCCTACGAGCAGTACTTC,CASRGGVAYEQYF
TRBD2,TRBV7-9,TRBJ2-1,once,TGTGCCAGCAGCTTAGTGCTGGGACTAGTTGGCTATGAGCAGTTCTTC,CASSLVLGLVGYEQFF
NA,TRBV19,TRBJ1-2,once,TGTGCCAGTAGTTACAGGGCTCCCTATGGCTACACCTTC,CASSYRAPYGYTF
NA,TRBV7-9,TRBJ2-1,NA,TGTGCCAGCAGCTCCGGACGGGACACCATCTACAATGAGCAGTTCTTC,CASSSGRDTIYNEQFF
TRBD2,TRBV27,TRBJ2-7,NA,TGTGCCAGCAGTCCGCGACTAGCGGGCTTCTACGAGCAGTACTTC,CASSPRLAGFYEQYF
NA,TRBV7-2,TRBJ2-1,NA,TGTGCCAGCAGCTTAGTGCGGGAGCAGTTCTTC,CASSLVREQFF
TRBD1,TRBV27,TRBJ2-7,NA,TGTGCCAGCAGTTGGCAGGGGGCCTACTACGAGCAGTACTTC,CASSWQGAYYEQYF
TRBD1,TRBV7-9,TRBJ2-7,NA,TGTGCCAGCAGCCTATGGGACAGAAACTACGAGCAGTACTTC,CASSLWDRNYEQYF
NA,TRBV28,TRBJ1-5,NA,TGTGCCAGCTTACCAGGGACTGGGGTGGGCAATCAGCCCCAGCATTTT,CASLPGTGVGNQPQHF
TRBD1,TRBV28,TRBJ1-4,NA,TGTGCCAGCAGTTCAATTCCCCGGGACAGAGTATATGAAAAACTGTTTTTT,CASSSIPRDRVYEKLFF
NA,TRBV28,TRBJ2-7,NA,TGTGCCACTACACCGGGACATAACTACGAGCAGTACTTC,CATTPGHNYEQYF
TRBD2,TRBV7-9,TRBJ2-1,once,TGTGCCAGCAGCTCAGATGGGACTAGCGGGGTCTTTAATGAGCAGTTCTTC,CASSSDGTSGVFNEQFF
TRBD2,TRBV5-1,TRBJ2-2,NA,TGCGCCAGCAGCTTGACGGGAGGGTTAACCGGGGAGCTGTTTTTT,CASSLTGGLTGELFF
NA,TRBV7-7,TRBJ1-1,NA,TGTGCCCCCGGGGGAGGGTCGAACACTGAAGCTTTCTTT,CAPGGGSNTEAFF
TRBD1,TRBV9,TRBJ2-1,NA,TGTGCCAGCAGCGTAACAGGGGGCAATGAGCAGTTCTTC,CASSVTGGNEQFF
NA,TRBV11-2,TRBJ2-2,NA,TGTGCCAGCAGCAACAGGGGAGGGAACACCGGGGAGCTGTTTTTT,CASSNRGGNTGELFF
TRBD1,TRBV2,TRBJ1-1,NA,TGTGCCAGCACATCCCAGGGACAGGACACTGAAGCTTTCTTT,CASTSQGQDTEAFF
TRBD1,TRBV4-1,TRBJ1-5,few,TGCGCCAGCAGCCAAGAAGGGACAGGGGGATTCCAGCCCCAGCATTTT,CASSQEGTGGFQPQHF
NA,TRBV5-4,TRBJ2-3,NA,TGTGCCAGCAGCTTAGACGGGGTGAGCACAGATACGCAGTATTTT,CASSLDGVSTDTQYF
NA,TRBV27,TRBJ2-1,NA,TGTGCCAGCAGGGGAAACGACGGGAACAATGAGCAGTTCTTC,CASRGNDGNNEQFF
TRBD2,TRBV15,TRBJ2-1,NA,TGTGCCACCAGCAGAGATAGACCCCCTACTAGCGGGTTATACAATGAGCAGTTCTTC,CATSRDRPPTSGLYNEQFF
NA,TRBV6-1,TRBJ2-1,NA,TGTGCCAGCAGTGAATTAGGGGGCAATGAGCAGTTCTTC,CASSELGGNEQFF
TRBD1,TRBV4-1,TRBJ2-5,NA,TGCGCCAGCAGCCGAGATTTCTTGGGACAGGGTGCCCAAGAGACCCAGTACTTC,CASSRDFLGQGAQETQYF
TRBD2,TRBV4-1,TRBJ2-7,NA,TGCGCCAGCAGCCACGGACTAGTGCGCGACGAGCAGTACTTC,CASSHGLVRDEQYF
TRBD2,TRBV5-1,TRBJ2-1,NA,TGCGCCAGCAGCTTGTTTGCTAGCGGGAGTCCAAATGAGCAGTTCTTC,CASSLFASGSPNEQFF
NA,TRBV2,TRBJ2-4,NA,TGTGCCAGCGGGAAGACAGATCTAGCCAAAAACATTCAGTACTTC,CASGKTDLAKNIQYF
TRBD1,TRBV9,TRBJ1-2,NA,TGTGCCAGCAGCGTAGGCATAGGACAGGGCGGGGGCTACACCTTC,CASSVGIGQGGGYTF